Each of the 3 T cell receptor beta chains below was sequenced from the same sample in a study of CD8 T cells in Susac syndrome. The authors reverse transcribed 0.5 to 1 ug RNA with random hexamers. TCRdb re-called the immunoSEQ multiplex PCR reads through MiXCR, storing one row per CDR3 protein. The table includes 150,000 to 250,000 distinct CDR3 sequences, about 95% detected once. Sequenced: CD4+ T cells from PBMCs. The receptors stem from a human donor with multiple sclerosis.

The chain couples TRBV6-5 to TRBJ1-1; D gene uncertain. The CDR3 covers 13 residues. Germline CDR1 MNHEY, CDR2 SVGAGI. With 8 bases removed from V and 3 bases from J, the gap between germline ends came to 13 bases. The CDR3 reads CASLRAGDTEAFF. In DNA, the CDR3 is TGTGCCAGCTTGCGGGCAGGCGACACTGAAGCTTTCTTT.

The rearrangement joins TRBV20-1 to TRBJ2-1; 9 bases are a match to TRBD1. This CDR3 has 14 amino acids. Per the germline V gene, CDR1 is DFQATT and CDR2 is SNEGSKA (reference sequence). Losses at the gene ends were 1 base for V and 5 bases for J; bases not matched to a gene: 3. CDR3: CSARGGTGNNEQFF. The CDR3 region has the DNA TGCAGTGCTAGAGGGGGGACAGGGAACAATGAGCAGTTCTTC.

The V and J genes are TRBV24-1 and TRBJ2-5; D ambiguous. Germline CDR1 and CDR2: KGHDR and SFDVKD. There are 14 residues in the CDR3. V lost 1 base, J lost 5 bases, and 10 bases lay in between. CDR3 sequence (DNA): TGTGCCACCAGTGATTTCTTGTCCGGGGAGACCCAGTACTTC. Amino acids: CATSDFLSGETQYF.